The 6 T cell receptor beta chains below were found in one sample sequenced in a study of T cell responses to AZD1222 COVID-19 vaccine. The table came from immunoSEQ multiplex PCR; TCRdb's copy has only in-frame clones and leaves some out. The repertoire holds 95,000 to 150,000 clones, with 90% as singletons. The sequenced sample was peripheral blood, obtained on day 0 of AZD1222 vaccination. Receptors originate from an adult in good health.

This clone was picked up one time. This chain connects TRBV2 to TRBJ2-1; 7 positions match TRBD2. This CDR3 spans 15 amino acids. Per germline, CDR1 SNHLY and CDR2 FYNNEI. Unmatched junction bases numbered 10, after V lost 6 bases and J lost 5 bases. The CDR3 coding sequence is TGTGCCAGCAGGGTAGGAACTAGCGCTCACAATGAGCAGTTCTTC. Amino acid sequence: CASRVGTSAHNEQFF.

V is TRBV10-1 and J is TRBJ2-1; maybe TRBD1 (6 bases). This CDR3 is built from 13 residues. Germline V CDR1 and CDR2: WNHNN, SYGVQD (reference sequence). The V gene lost 6 bases and the J gene lost 2 bases, with 8 bases spanning the gap. CDR3 sequence reads: CASSRDTYNEQFF. Written as DNA, the CDR3 is TGCGCCAGCAGCCGGGACACCTACAATGAGCAGTTCTTC.

This sequence joins TRBV6-2 or TRBV6-3 and TRBJ2-5; the D gene could be TRBD1 or TRBD2 (7 bases each). Trimming stripped 5 bases from V and 5 bases from J, with 15 bases between. CDR1 is MNHEY and CDR2 is SVGEGT in the germline V gene. The CDR3 sequence is 14 residues long. The CDR3 region is CASSRPGGAETQYF. CDR3 bases: TGTGCCAGCAGTAGACCAGGGGGGGCGGAGACCCAGTACTTC.

This chain uses TRBV6-5 with TRBJ2-5; maybe TRBD2 (6 bases). Germline assignment: CDR1 MNHEY and CDR2 SVGAGI. Trimming left V 1 base short and J 5 bases short, with 17 bases between. The CDR3 covers 16 residues. The CDR3 bases are TGTGCCAGCAGTTACTTCGAGTCCGGCGGGATGGAGACCCAGTACTTC. Its translation: CASSYFESGGMETQYF.

V gene TRBV5-4 combines with J gene TRBJ2-6, with D perhaps given as TRBD1 or TRBD2 (6 bases each). The CDR3 spans 14 residues. CDR1 is SGHNT and CDR2 is YYREEE in the germline V gene (reference sequence). The V gene lost 4 bases and the J gene lost 8 bases, with 13 bases spanning the gap. CDR3 sequence (DNA): TGTGCCAGCAGCCCCGGGGGCCAACCCAACGTCCTGACTTTC. Translated, it gives CASSPGGQPNVLTF.

The chain employs TRBV7-9 and TRBJ2-4; D is perhaps TRBD2 (5 bases). CDR1 and CDR2 from the germline V gene are SEHNR and FQNEAQ (reference sequence). Trimming pared 5 bases from V and 1 base from J, leaving 12 bases between. This CDR3 spans 15 amino acids. The CDR3 DNA follows: TGTGCCAGCAGCCCTCGGGAAGGGGCCAAAAACATTCAGTACTTC. Residues: CASSPREGAKNIQYF.